The 18 T cell receptor beta chains listed next were all sequenced from one sample in a study of OX40 agonist ivuxolimab in advanced cancers. Repertoires were generated with immunoSEQ multiplex PCR, while TCRdb's copy carries only in-frame clones and drops some. Seen here are over 15,000 clones, about four fifths observed once, and the top ten hold roughly 3.8%. Sample: CD4+ or CD8+ T cells sorted from blood, taken in a trial of the OX40 agonist ivuxolimab. The receptors were gathered from an adult with an advanced solid tumor such as melanoma, head and neck, liver or kidney cancer.

V gene TRBV14 combines with J gene TRBJ1-2, with 8 bases that match TRBD1. The CDR3 loop spans 15 amino acids. Germline V lookup: CDR1 SGHDN, CDR2 FVKESK. The junction had 7 bases not matched to a gene; V was cut back by 5 bases and J by 2 bases. The CDR3 loop is CASSSRQGWNYGYTF. CDR3 DNA: TGTGCCAGCAGCTCTCGACAGGGGTGGAACTATGGCTACACCTTC.

The V gene is TRBV7-9, the J gene TRBJ2-7; maybe TRBD2 (5 bases). Trimming removed 3 bases from V and 1 base from J, with 10 bases in between. The CDR3 is 14 amino acids. Germline V gene sequence: CDR1 SEHNR, CDR2 FQNEAQ (reference sequence). The CDR3 loop reads CASSFVPGSYEQYF. The CDR3, as DNA: TGTGCCAGCAGCTTTGTCCCGGGGTCCTACGAGCAGTACTTC.

V usage is TRBV5-1 and J usage is TRBJ2-1, with TRBD1 as a possible D gene (5 bases). Germline V gene data show CDR1 as SGHRS and CDR2 as YFSETQ. The CDR3 consists of 15 residues. With 4 bases removed from V and 8 bases from J, the gap between germline ends came to 19 bases. The CDR3 protein is CASSLTVGAGDEQFF. As DNA, the CDR3 is TGCGCCAGCAGCCTGACTGTAGGGGCCGGCGATGAGCAGTTCTTC.

The chain combines TRBV19 with TRBJ1-6; 9 positions match TRBD1. The CDR3 totals 15 residues. Germline trimming cut 7 bases from V and 9 bases from J; bases unmatched to any gene: 10. CDR1 and CDR2 (germline): LNHDA, SQIVND (reference sequence). The CDR3 bases are TGTGCCAGTACCTCCGGACAGGGGTTACCTTCACCCCTCCACTTT. Protein sequence: CASTSGQGLPSPLHF. The complete variable domain, with remaining parts taken from reference TRBV19 and TRBJ1-6, reads DGGITQSPKYLFRKEGQNVTLSCEQNLNHDAMYWYRQDPGQGLRLIYYSQIVNDFQKGDIAEGYSVSREKKESFPLTVTSAQKNPTAFYLCASTSGQGLPSPLHFGNGTRLTVT.

The V call is TRBV9, the J call TRBJ2-2; D not certain. The CDR3 is 16 residues long. With 4 bases removed from V and 4 bases from J, the gap between germline ends came to 17 bases. The germline gives CDR1 SGDLS, CDR2 YYNGEE. The CDR3 loop reads CASSPVPGTVTGELFF. The CDR3 region has the DNA TGTGCCAGCAGCCCCGTTCCGGGTACGGTCACCGGGGAGCTGTTTTTT.

This chain joins TRBV9 and TRBJ2-3; 8 nucleotides align to TRBD2. The CDR3 totals 15 residues. J was trimmed by 5 bases and V by 0 bases; bases with no gene match: 5. Germline CDR1 is SGDLS and CDR2 is YYNGEE. The DNA of the CDR3 is TGTGCCAGCAGCGTAGCGGGAGGGACTGGAGATACGCAGTATTTT. Translating it yields CASSVAGGTGDTQYF.

As for this clone: An end of the junction differs from the germline gene, which may be a read error. V usage is TRBV6-4 and J usage is TRBJ2-2; a weak D match, TRBD2 (5 bases). In germline, CDR1 is MRHNA, CDR2 SNTAGT. The CDR3 runs 14 residues. CDR3 amino acids: CATDQAEADRGAVF. CDR3 DNA: TGTGCCACCGATCAGGCGGAAGCCGACCGGGGAGCTGTTTTT.

V usage is TRBV29-1 and J usage is TRBJ1-1, with a tentative D call TRBD1 (6 bases). CDR3 length: 12 residues. The germline CDR1 and CDR2 sequences are SQVTM and ANQGSEA. V was clipped by 6 bases and J by 8 bases, with 16 bases between them. CDR3 loop: CSVVSRGGEAFF. CDR3 sequence (DNA): TGCAGCGTCGTCAGCAGGGGCGGCGAAGCTTTCTTT.

The chain combines TRBV11-2 with TRBJ2-7; D is possibly TRBD2 (6 bases). Trimming removed 1 base from V and 12 bases from J, with 10 bases in between. Germline CDR1 is SGHAT and CDR2 is FQNNGV. The CDR3 contains 11 residues. The CDR3 spells CASSLGGDLYF. The CDR3 bases are TGTGCCAGCAGCTTAGGGGGGGACCTGTACTTC.

The rearrangement uses TRBV9 and TRBJ2-7, with D possibly TRBD2 on 5 matching bases. CDR3 length: 15 residues. V was cut by 0 bases and J by 6 bases, with 16 bases left in between. CDR1 is SGDLS, CDR2 YYNGEE, per germline. This CDR3 reads CASSVVVGAFSEQYF. The DNA of the CDR3 is TGTGCCAGCAGCGTAGTGGTGGGAGCATTTAGCGAGCAGTACTTC.

This chain uses TRBV28 with TRBJ2-2, with TRBD2 identical over 9 bases. This CDR3 is built from 15 residues. V gave up 8 bases and J gave up 4 bases; unmatched junction bases: 8. The germline V gene encodes CDR1 MDHEN and CDR2 SYDVKM. The CDR3 reads CASVLSGSTTGELFF. In nucleotides, the CDR3 is TGTGCCAGCGTGCTTAGCGGGAGTACCACCGGGGAGCTGTTTTTT.

The chain couples TRBV7-9 to TRBJ2-7; D gene ambiguous. Trimming stripped 3 bases from V and 0 bases from J, with 9 bases between. CDR3 length equals 14 residues. Germline V gene lookup returns CDR1 SEHNR and CDR2 FQNEAQ (reference sequence). The DNA of the CDR3 is TGTGCCAGCAGCTTTCCACAGACCTCCTACGAGCAGTACTTC. Translation: CASSFPQTSYEQYF.

The gene calls are TRBV19 and TRBJ2-7; 7 nucleotides match TRBD1. Germline CDR1 is LNHDA and CDR2 is SQIVND (reference sequence). The J segment lost 0 bases and the V segment lost 6 bases, leaving 8 bases of the junction unmatched. The CDR3 is 15 amino acids. CDR3 in amino acids: CASRDTGTASYEQYF. DNA for the CDR3: TGTGCCAGTAGAGACACCGGGACAGCCTCCTACGAGCAGTACTTC.

Only one count was recorded for this clone. The chain couples TRBV6-1 to TRBJ2-5; no firm D call. The CDR3 consists of 13 residues. Germline V lookup: CDR1 MNHNS, CDR2 SASEGT. The ends were cut back, 2 bases at V and 1 base at J, with 5 bases in the middle. The CDR3 DNA is TGTGCCAGCAGTGAACGCAGCCAAGAGACCCAGTACTTC. Translation gives CASSERSQETQYF.

The V gene is TRBV19, the J gene TRBJ1-1; TRBD1 agrees at 7 bases. CDR1 is LNHDA and CDR2 is SQIVND in the germline V gene (reference sequence). CDR3 size: 13 residues. The junction had 5 bases not matched to a gene; V was cut back by 6 bases and J by 4 bases. The CDR3 DNA reads TGTGCCAGTAGGAGACAGGGAGGCACTGAAGCTTTCTTT. This gives the protein CASRRQGGTEAFF.

This rearrangement joins TRBV7-2 to TRBJ1-4, with a weak D call TRBD1 (6 bases). Germline CDR1 and CDR2: SGHTA and FQGNSA. The CDR3 extends over 15 amino acids. Trimming pared 2 bases from V and 8 bases from J, leaving 15 bases between. CDR3 residues: CASSLRGAGWEKLFF. CDR3 DNA sequence: TGTGCCAGCAGCTTAAGGGGGGCGGGTTGGGAAAAACTGTTTTTT.

The chain joins TRBV27 to TRBJ2-5, with 9 bases matching TRBD1. V shed 2 bases, J shed 5 bases, and the junction held 3 bases outside the gene matches. CDR3 length equals 14 residues. The V gene's germline CDR1 is MNHEY and CDR2 SMNVEV (reference sequence). CDR3 loop: CASSLRDRVETQYF. The DNA for the CDR3 is TGTGCCAGCAGTTTAAGGGACAGGGTCGAGACCCAGTACTTC.

As for this clone: A junction end diverges from the germline sequence, so it may reflect a read error. V gene TRBV20-1 combines with J gene TRBJ2-1; D tentatively fits TRBD1 or TRBD2 (7 bases each). Germline V CDR1 and CDR2: DFQATT, SNEGSKA (reference sequence). The CDR3 totals 11 residues. CDR3 coding DNA: TGCAGTGCTAGTAGGGAGGGCAGGGGGGTCTTC. Protein product: CSASREGRGVF.